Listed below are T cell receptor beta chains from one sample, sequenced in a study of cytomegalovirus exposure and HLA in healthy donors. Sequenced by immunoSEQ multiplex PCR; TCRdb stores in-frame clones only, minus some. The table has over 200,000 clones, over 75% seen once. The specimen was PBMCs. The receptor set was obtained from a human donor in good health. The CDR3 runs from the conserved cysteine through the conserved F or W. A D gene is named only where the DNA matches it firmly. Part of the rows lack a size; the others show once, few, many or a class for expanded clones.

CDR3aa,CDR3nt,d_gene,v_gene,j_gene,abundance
CASSSQSDREANEQFF,TGTGCCAGCAGCAGCCAATCAGACAGGGAGGCAAATGAGCAGTTCTTC,.,TRBV7-9,TRBJ2-1,.
CASSFEKNEQFF,TGTGCCAGCAGCTTCGAGAAGAATGAGCAGTTCTTC,.,TRBV2,TRBJ2-1,.
CASSLQRGGDYGYTF,TGTGCCAGCAGCCTCCAAAGAGGGGGTGACTATGGCTACACCTTC,.,TRBV11-1,TRBJ1-2,once
CASSLGTSGNNEQFF,TGCGCCAGCAGCTTGGGTACTAGCGGTAACAATGAGCAGTTCTTC,TRBD2,TRBV5-1,TRBJ2-1,.
CASSPGGFSTNEKLFF,TGTGCCAGCAGCCCGGGAGGGTTTTCAACTAATGAAAAACTGTTTTTT,.,TRBV11-2,TRBJ1-4,.
CASSSAGTSSYNEQFF,TGTGCCAGCAGTTCGGCCGGGACTAGCTCCTACAATGAGCAGTTCTTC,TRBD2,TRBV6-5,TRBJ2-1,.
CASSLFAGGSYNEQFF,TGTGCCAGCAGCCTGTTTGCGGGAGGTTCCTACAATGAGCAGTTCTTC,TRBD2,TRBV7-3,TRBJ2-1,.
CASSLGWQGPWYGYTF,TGTGCCAGCAGCTTGGGGTGGCAGGGGCCATGGTATGGCTACACCTTC,.,TRBV5-6,TRBJ1-2,.
CASSHLGPQGYEQYF,TGCGCCAGCAGTCACCTCGGCCCCCAGGGTTACGAGCAGTACTTC,.,TRBV23-1,TRBJ2-7,.
CASSQGPLGDSISEQYF,TGTGCCAGCAGCCAAGGGCCATTGGGGGACTCCATTTCCGAGCAGTACTTC,.,TRBV4-2,TRBJ2-7,.
CASSPHGRDYEQYF,TGTGCCAGCAGTCCGCACGGACGGGACTACGAGCAGTACTTC,.,TRBV6-1,TRBJ2-7,.
CASNPGSVTEKLFF,TGTGCCAGTAATCCGGGTTCGGTGACTGAAAAACTGTTTTTT,.,TRBV19,TRBJ1-4,.
CASSLYPGGSYEQYF,TGTGCCAGCAGCTTATACCCAGGGGGATCCTACGAGCAGTACTTC,TRBD1,TRBV11-2,TRBJ2-7,.
CASRGTGLHEQYF,TGTGCCAGTAGGGGGACAGGGCTCCACGAGCAGTACTTC,TRBD1,TRBV19,TRBJ2-7,.
CASSPNWREDTQYF,TGTGCCAGCAGCCCCAATTGGCGGGAGGATACGCAGTATTTT,TRBD2,TRBV6-1,TRBJ2-3,few
CASSINWQGLGGYTF,TGTGCCAGTAGTATCAACTGGCAGGGGCTTGGTGGCTACACCTTC,.,TRBV19,TRBJ1-2,.
CASRAPGTSYGYTF,TGTGCCAGCAGAGCCCCCGGGACAAGTTATGGCTACACCTTC,.,TRBV6-5,TRBJ1-2,.
CASSFSGHYNEQFF,TGTGCCAGCAGCTTTAGCGGGCACTACAATGAGCAGTTCTTC,TRBD2,TRBV7-2,TRBJ2-1,.
CASSAGGARANEKLFF,TGTGCCAGCAGTGCGGGGGGGGCGCGGGCTAATGAAAAACTGTTTTTT,.,TRBV28,TRBJ1-4,.
CASSSNRGQVHQPQHF,TGTGCCAGCAGCTCGAACAGGGGACAGGTCCATCAGCCCCAGCATTTT,TRBD1,TRBV7-9,TRBJ1-5,.
CASSLLGEGAHTEAFF,TGTGCCAGCAGCTTACTTGGTGAAGGGGCACACACTGAAGCTTTCTTT,.,TRBV7-3,TRBJ1-1,.
CSSSLEGRGANTGELFF,TGTTCCAGCAGCTTAGAGGGGCGCGGGGCGAACACCGGGGAGCTGTTTTTT,.,TRBV7-9,TRBJ2-2,.
CASSLTVSNQPQHF,TGTGCCAGCAGCTTGACAGTAAGCAATCAGCCCCAGCATTTT,.,TRBV7-9,TRBJ1-5,.
CASSGVGLAVYNEQFF,TGTGCCAGCAGTGGCGTGGGACTAGCGGTTTACAATGAGCAGTTCTTC,TRBD2,TRBV25-1,TRBJ2-1,.
CASSQPSGAYEQYF,TGTGCCAGCAGTCAACCATCGGGGGCCTACGAGCAGTACTTC,.,TRBV28,TRBJ2-7,.
CASRKGTGPGETQYF,TGTGCCAGCAGAAAAGGGACAGGGCCTGGAGAGACCCAGTACTTC,TRBD1,TRBV6-5,TRBJ2-5,.
CASSPPSSGRYEQYF,TGTGCCAGCTCACCACCGTCTAGCGGGAGGTACGAGCAGTACTTC,TRBD2,TRBV18,TRBJ2-7,few
CASRSQGGNQPQHF,TGTGCCAGCAGATCACAAGGGGGCAATCAGCCCCAGCATTTT,.,TRBV6-6,TRBJ1-5,.
CASSETGRSYEQYF,TGTGCCAGCAGTGAGACAGGGCGATCCTACGAGCAGTACTTC,TRBD1,TRBV2,TRBJ2-7,.
CASSDGGTPQETQYF,TGTGCCAGCAGTGATGGGGGCACTCCCCAAGAGACCCAGTACTTC,.,TRBV25-1,TRBJ2-5,.
CASSESFYEQYF,TGTGCCAGCAGTGAAAGCTTCTACGAGCAGTACTTC,.,TRBV25-1,TRBJ2-7,.
CASSKGLPGQRSHNEQFF,TGTGCCAGTAGTAAAGGGCTACCGGGACAGCGTAGCCACAATGAGCAGTTCTTC,TRBD1,TRBV19,TRBJ2-1,.
CASSQRNKADEQFF,TGCGCCAGCAGCCAACGCAACAAGGCGGATGAGCAGTTCTTC,.,TRBV4-3,TRBJ2-1,.
CSSSLARASFSYEQYF,TGTTCCAGCAGCTTAGCACGAGCATCCTTCTCCTACGAGCAGTACTTC,.,TRBV7-9,TRBJ2-7,.
CASSQSPGNYGYTF,TGCGCCAGCAGCCAAAGTCCGGGGAACTATGGCTACACCTTC,.,TRBV4-1,TRBJ1-2,once
CSVPGTSGTGGTEQYF,TGCAGCGTACCCGGGACTAGCGGGACCGGTGGCACGGAGCAGTACTTC,TRBD2,TRBV29-1,TRBJ2-7,.
CASGLAPENTEAFF,TGTGCTAGTGGTTTGGCCCCAGAGAACACTGAAGCTTTCTTT,.,TRBV12-5,TRBJ1-1,once
CAWSYAYLQETQYF,TGTGCCTGGAGTTACGCCTACCTCCAAGAGACCCAGTACTTC,.,TRBV30,TRBJ2-5,.